Listed below are T cell receptor beta chains from one sample, sequenced in a study of blood T cell repertoires in COVID-19. Clones were read by immunoSEQ multiplex PCR, and TCRdb kept only the in-frame ones, dropping some. The sample shows 250,000 to 300,000 clones, 85% to 90% of them seen only once. Sequenced: peripheral blood. All receptors derive from a woman aged 60-70 years with COVID-19, enrolled during active disease. The CDR3 runs from the conserved cysteine through the conserved F or W. Fields, in order: J gene, D gene, V gene, clone size, CDR3 DNA, CDR3 protein. The D gene is left open where the match is weak. Where a row states a size, it is once, few, many or the class of an expanded clone; other rows omit it.

TRBJ1-2 NA TRBV14 NA TGTGCCAGCAGCCATGACAGCCGCTATGGCTACACCTTC CASSHDSRYGYTF
TRBJ2-5 TRBD2 TRBV9 NA TGTGCCAGCAGCGTTACTAGCGGGGTTACGGAGACCCAGTACTTC CASSVTSGVTETQYF
TRBJ1-2 NA TRBV28 NA TGTGCCAGCAAGGAAGGGGGTGACTATGGCTACACCTTC CASKEGGDYGYTF
TRBJ2-1 TRBD2 TRBV4-3 NA TGCGCCAGCAGCCATCCCATGACTAGCACCAACAATGAGCAGTTCTTC CASSHPMTSTNNEQFF
TRBJ1-2 NA TRBV2 NA TGTGCCAGCAGTGCGGGATATGGCTACACCTTC CASSAGYGYTF
TRBJ1-2 TRBD1 TRBV3-1/TRBV3-2 NA TGTGCCAGCACCGCCAAGAATGGGGACAGCTATGGCTACACCTTC CASTAKNGDSYGYTF
TRBJ1-2 NA TRBV2 NA TGTGCCAGCAGTGAAGTCGCGGCAAAAACCTTC CASSEVAAKTF
TRBJ1-2 NA TRBV11-2 NA TGTGCCAGCAGCTTAGGCGGCGCGTTCTCTGATGGCTACACCTTC CASSLGGAFSDGYTF
TRBJ1-6 TRBD1 TRBV27 NA TGTGCCAGCAGTGACCGGGACAGGGATAATTCACCCCTCCACTTT CASSDRDRDNSPLHF
TRBJ1-2 TRBD1 TRBV10-3 NA TGTGCCATCAGTGAGTTATGGACAGGGGCCACAACCTATGGCTACACCTTC CAISELWTGATTYGYTF
TRBJ1-1 TRBD1 TRBV6-4 NA TGTGCCAGCAGGGGGACAGGGGCCCAGAACACTGAAGCTTTCTTT CASRGTGAQNTEAFF
TRBJ1-1 NA TRBV6-5 once TGTGCCAGCAGTTATCAATTTGGGAGAGCTTTCTTT CASSYQFGRAFF
TRBJ2-7 TRBD1 TRBV5-1 once TGCGCCAGCAGGACAGGGACCACGGGCGAGCAGTACTTC CASRTGTTGEQYF
TRBJ2-7 NA TRBV5-1 NA TGCGCCAGCAGCTTGGGGTCTACAGGGTCCTACGAGCAGTACTTC CASSLGSTGSYEQYF
TRBJ1-1 NA TRBV7-8 NA TGTGCCAGCAGCTTACTGGGGGGAGTAGGACGGACCACTGAAGCTTTCTTT CASSLLGGVGRTTEAFF
TRBJ2-1 NA TRBV5-1 NA TGCGCCAGCAGCTTAATAGCCCAGAGCTCCTACAATGAGCAGTTCTTC CASSLIAQSSYNEQFF
TRBJ2-3 NA TRBV29-1 NA TGCAGTTACCTTCTCGGGGGAGGCGCAGATACGCAGTATTTT CSYLLGGGADTQYF
TRBJ1-3 TRBD1 TRBV5-4 NA TGTGCCAGCAGAGGTAACAGGGGATCTGGAAACACCATATATTTT CASRGNRGSGNTIYF
TRBJ2-2 NA TRBV10-3 NA TGTGCCATCAGCGAGAGGGAGGTCGGGGAGCTGTTTTTT CAISEREVGELFF
TRBJ2-3 NA TRBV5-1 NA TGCGCCAGCAGCTTCCGTCGCACAGATACGCAGTATTTT CASSFRRTDTQYF
TRBJ1-2 NA TRBV30 NA TGTGCCTGGGGCCTGGGGGGTAACTATGGCTACACCTTC CAWGLGGNYGYTF
TRBJ1-2 NA TRBV12-3/TRBV12-4 once TGTGCCAGCAGTTTTGGAGATGGCTACACCTTC CASSFGDGYTF
TRBJ1-2 NA TRBV7-9 NA TGTGCCAGCAGCGAAAGCCGTGGTGGCTACACCTTC CASSESRGGYTF
TRBJ1-5 TRBD1 TRBV14 NA TGTGCCAGCAGCCGGACAGGGGCAAGTCAGCCCCAGCATTTT CASSRTGASQPQHF
TRBJ2-1 NA TRBV5-8 NA TGTGCCAGCAGCCCCGGACAGCCTTTATCCAATGAGCAGTTCTTC CASSPGQPLSNEQFF
TRBJ2-5 NA TRBV12-3/TRBV12-4 few TGTGCCAGCAGTCCGAGTGGTCGAGAGACCCAGTACTTC CASSPSGRETQYF
TRBJ2-2 NA TRBV4-3 NA TGCGCCAGCAGCCAAGATGAGGAAACCGGGGAGCTGTTTTTT CASSQDEETGELFF
TRBJ1-2 NA TRBV5-4 NA TGTGCCAGCAGCCGTACGGAAGAGGTACTCTATGGCTACACCTTC CASSRTEEVLYGYTF
TRBJ1-2 NA TRBV19 NA TGTGCCAGTAACAGTAACTATGGCTACACCTTC CASNSNYGYTF
TRBJ1-2 TRBD1 TRBV19 NA TGTGCCAGCCAAAGCCCAAGGGGGCGAGCTAACTATGGCTACACCTTC CASQSPRGRANYGYTF
TRBJ2-2 NA TRBV2 NA TGTGCCAGCAGTGAGGTGGCAGGACAAAACACCGGGGAGCTGTTTTTT CASSEVAGQNTGELFF
TRBJ1-6 NA TRBV27 NA TGTGCCAGCAGTGCCCTCCAGTCACCCCTCCACTTT CASSALQSPLHF
TRBJ2-7 TRBD1 TRBV18 NA TGTGCCAGCTCACCGGACAGGGACGAGCAGTACTTC CASSPDRDEQYF
TRBJ2-4 NA TRBV6-5 NA TGTGCCAGCAGGGGTGACAGGGGAGGGGACATTCAGTACTTC CASRGDRGGDIQYF
TRBJ2-3 TRBD2 TRBV7-2 NA TGTGCCAGCAGCCTGGGACTAGCGGGGGGCACAGATACGCAGTATTTT CASSLGLAGGTDTQYF
TRBJ1-2 NA TRBV5-6 NA TGTGCCAGCAGGCCGCCGAGGGACTCTTATAACTATGGCTACACCTTC CASRPPRDSYNYGYTF
TRBJ2-1 NA TRBV18 NA TGTGCCAGCTCACCGACCCTCGTCGACAGGATCAATGAGCAGTTCTTC CASSPTLVDRINEQFF
TRBJ2-7 TRBD1 TRBV7-9 NA TGTGCCAGCAGATTGGGACAGGGATCCGAGCAGTACTTC CASRLGQGSEQYF
TRBJ1-2 NA TRBV4-1 NA TGCGCCAGCAGCCAAGGTCCTGGTTCTACCTACCGGGGCTATGGCTACACCTTC CASSQGPGSTYRGYGYTF
TRBJ2-3 TRBD2 TRBV6-4 NA TGTGCCAGCAGTGACTCTAGCGGGGCAGATACGCAGTATTTT CASSDSSGADTQYF
TRBJ1-1 NA TRBV7-9 NA TGTGCCAGCAGCTTAGGCAGGGGTGCCACTGAAGCTTTCTTT CASSLGRGATEAFF
TRBJ1-5 NA TRBV7-9 NA TGTGCCAGCAGCTTAGAATTGAGGGGACTATATAGCAATCAGCCCCAGCATTTT CASSLELRGLYSNQPQHF
TRBJ1-5 NA TRBV7-8 NA TGTGCCAGCAGCCCCCAATCACTAGGGCAGTCCCAGCATTTT CASSPQSLGQSQHF
TRBJ1-1 TRBD1 TRBV7-2 few TGTGCCAGCAGCCTAGGGACAGGGTATTTGAACACTGAAGCTTTCTTT CASSLGTGYLNTEAFF
TRBJ2-3 NA TRBV11-3 NA TGTGCCAGCAGCTCTGGGGAGGGCACAGATACGCAGTATTTT CASSSGEGTDTQYF
TRBJ2-1 NA TRBV4-3 NA TGCGCCAGCAGCCAAAATACAGGGATCAACAATGAGCAGTTCTTC CASSQNTGINNEQFF
TRBJ2-1 TRBD1 TRBV7-3 NA TGTGCCAGCAGCACCGGGACAGGGGTAGTAGTTGAGCAGTTCTTC CASSTGTGVVVEQFF
TRBJ2-4 NA TRBV4-1 NA TGCGCCAGCAGCCTCGTCGGCAAAAACATTCAGTACTTC CASSLVGKNIQYF
TRBJ1-1 NA TRBV11-2 NA TGTGCCAGCAGCTTAGACTGGGCCACTGAAGCTTTCTTT CASSLDWATEAFF
TRBJ2-1 NA TRBV18 NA TGTGCCAGCTCACCAGAGACAGGCTACAATGAGCAGTTCTTC CASSPETGYNEQFF
TRBJ2-1 TRBD1 TRBV15 NA TGTGCCACCAGCACCATGGGACAGGGTTACAATGAGCAGTTCTTC CATSTMGQGYNEQFF
TRBJ1-2 TRBD1 TRBV11-1 NA TGTGCCAGCAGCTTCCGGACAGGGATATTTGGCTACACCTTC CASSFRTGIFGYTF
TRBJ1-2 NA TRBV9 NA TGTGCCAGCAGCCCGTCTTTACAGTTCTATGGCTACACCTTC CASSPSLQFYGYTF
TRBJ1-4 NA TRBV7-9 NA TGTGCCAGCAGCTTAACATTGTCAACAAACGAGGTGTTTTTT CASSLTLSTNEVFF
TRBJ2-5 NA TRBV12-5 NA TGTGCTAGTGGTTCCCCGTCGACAGCTGAAGAGACCCAGTACTTC CASGSPSTAEETQYF